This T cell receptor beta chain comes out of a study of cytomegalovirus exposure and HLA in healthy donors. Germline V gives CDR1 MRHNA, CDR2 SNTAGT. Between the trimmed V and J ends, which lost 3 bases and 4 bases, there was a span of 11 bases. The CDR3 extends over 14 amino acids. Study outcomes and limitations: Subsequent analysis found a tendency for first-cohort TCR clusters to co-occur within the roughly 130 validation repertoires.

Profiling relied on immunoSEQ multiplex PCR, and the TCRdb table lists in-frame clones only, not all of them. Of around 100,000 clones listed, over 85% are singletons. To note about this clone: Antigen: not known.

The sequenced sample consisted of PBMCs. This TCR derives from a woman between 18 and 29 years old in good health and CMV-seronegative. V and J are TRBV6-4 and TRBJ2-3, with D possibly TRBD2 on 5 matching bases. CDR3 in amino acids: CASSDEGEADTQYF. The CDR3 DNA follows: TGTGCCAGCAGTGATGAGGGAGAGGCAGATACGCAGTATTTT.